This TCR beta chain was found in a study of shared clonotypes between healthy human individuals. For this clone: The same CDR3 also results from other DNA sequences found in this sample.

Sequenced by immunoSEQ multiplex PCR; TCRdb stores in-frame clones only, minus some. The table records over a million clones, approximately 97% of them present only once. CDR1 and CDR2 from the germline V gene are LGHNA and YSLEER. This CDR3 is built from 15 residues. Germline trimming cut 4 bases from V and 2 bases from J; bases unmatched to any gene: 4. The sample comprised naive CD4+ T cells sorted from blood. Described subset: CD45RA+ positively selected. The sequence derives from a man aged 25-45 years in good health. This chain links TRBV4-3 with TRBJ2-3; the match to TRBD2 covers 9 bases. The DNA of the CDR3 is TGCGCCAGCAGCCCGACTAGCGGAACCACAGATACGCAGTATTTT. It is translated as CASSPTSGTTDTQYF.